The present T cell receptor (beta chain) was sequenced within a study of OX40 agonist ivuxolimab in advanced cancers. Study context: Enrollees could have had prior anti-PD-1, anti-PD-L1 or anti-CTLA-4 therapy, which more than 30% had received.

The table came from immunoSEQ multiplex PCR; TCRdb's copy has only in-frame clones and leaves some out. In the table there are more than 55,000 clones, about 85% of which are singletons. General observations from the study: Among patients with partial responses at 0.1-3.0 mg/kg, clonal expansion was among the lowest.

On this clone: The target antigen is unknown.

The V gene's germline CDR1 is LNHDA and CDR2 SQIVND (reference sequence). Trimming pared 5 bases from V and 1 base from J, leaving 14 bases between. This CDR3 region has 15 residues. This TCR was recovered from an adult with an advanced solid tumor such as melanoma, head and neck, liver or kidney cancer. The genes are TRBV19 and TRBJ2-5; D may match TRBD1 or TRBD2 (5 bases each). This specimen consisted of CD4+ or CD8+ T cells sorted from blood, obtained in a trial of the OX40 agonist ivuxolimab. CDR3 amino acids: CASSERVGLQETQYF. In DNA, the CDR3 is TGTGCCAGTAGTGAGAGGGTGGGGCTCCAAGAGACCCAGTACTTC.